This TCR beta chain originates from a study of blood T cell repertoires in COVID-19 (dated by TCRdb to 2020 to 2022). Regarding the study in general: Samples covering the acute and convalescent phases of COVID-19 were provided by collaborators in the United States, Italy and Spain. The material from the prospective study consisted of cDNA or gDNA derived from T cells, B-cell-depleted T cells, or PBMCs. Subjects who had been exposed to COVID-19, were actively infected with it, or had recovered from it provided the deeply sampled blood TCRbeta repertoires that made up the dataset. The repertoires were released in a freely available public database intended as a resource for research on the immune response to SARS-CoV-2. Samples were obtained from the ongoing ImmuneRACE study (first 160 participants) and from some 1,300 subjects provided by 6 global collaborators. A de-identified subject ID, COVID-19 status, age in years and sex were almost always included in the sample metadata. Where available, HLA class I and class II types were obtained from metadata supplied by the sample provider rather than from assay-based typing. Study-wide conclusions, independent of this receptor: How much clinical and demographic metadata was included differed by source and by participant, and the metadata was provided uncurated.

Notes on this clone: This clone's antigen is unknown. No base quality information exists; no much larger clone differs at one position.

CDR1 KGHSH and CDR2 LQKENI were looked up in the germline V gene. V is reduced by 3 bases and J by 4 bases, leaving a spacing of 10 bases between them. The CDR3 measures 14 amino acids from cysteine to phenylalanine. Only the CDR3 region is kept as DNA, spanning 42 bases read in frame from base 1. The immunoSEQ Assay, a bias-controlled multiplex PCR, was used to amplify TCRbeta CDR3 regions from genomic DNA. On the authors' methods: The number of nucleated cells in each sample was estimated from the amplification of reference gene primers within the assay. To quantify the absolute abundance of each unique TCRbeta CDR3 rearrangement, sequence reads were collapsed and filtered. For each sample, productive Simpson clonality was calculated as the square root of Simpson's diversity index over productive rearrangements. This immuneACCESS table, as held by TCRdb, lists in-frame sequences with V and J called but not all clones. Of the missing ones, under half trace to an unresolved V gene in checked studies; the others have no known cause. V and J calls plus clone size are reproduced from that table; the DNA served to infer D and trimming. This sample has about 190,000 clones in its table, and 80% to 90% of those were observed once. Around 21% of the sample is held by the ten biggest clonotypes.

Whole blood was collected in K2EDTA tubes by collaborating institutions according to the institutions' own protocols. Collaborator samples were shipped for TCRbeta analysis as frozen whole blood, isolated PBMCs, or DNA extracted from either sample type. This clonotype was sampled from a human donor in a cohort sampled during active COVID-19. Here the chain combines TRBV18 and TRBJ2-1; a weak D assignment points to TRBD1 (6 bases agree). The sample consisted of peripheral blood. The DNA reads TGTGCCAGCTCACCGGGACACACTTACAATGAGCAGTTCTTC. This gives the protein CASSPGHTYNEQFF.